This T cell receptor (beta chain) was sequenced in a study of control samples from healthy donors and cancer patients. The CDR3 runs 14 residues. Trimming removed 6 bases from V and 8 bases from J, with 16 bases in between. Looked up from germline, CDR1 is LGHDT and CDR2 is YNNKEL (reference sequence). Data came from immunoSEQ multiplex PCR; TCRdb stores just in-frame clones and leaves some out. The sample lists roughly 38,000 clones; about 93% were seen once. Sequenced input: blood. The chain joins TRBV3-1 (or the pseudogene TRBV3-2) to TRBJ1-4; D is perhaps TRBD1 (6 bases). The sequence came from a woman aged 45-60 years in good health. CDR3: CASRGTGMGEKLFF. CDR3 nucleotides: TGTGCCAGCAGGGGAACAGGGATGGGGGAAAAACTGTTTTTT.